This TCR beta chain was profiled in a study of blood T cell repertoires in COVID-19 (dated by TCRdb to 2020 to 2021). In the study overall: Collaborator samples came from the United States, Italy and Spain and covered acute and convalescent phases of COVID-19. A de-identified subject ID, COVID-19 status, age in years and sex were almost always included in the sample metadata. The material from the prospective study consisted of cDNA or gDNA derived from T cells, B-cell-depleted T cells, or PBMCs. Samples came from the ongoing ImmuneRACE study (first 160 participants) plus 1,254 subjects from 6 global collaborators. The repertoires were made available in a free public database intended to serve as a resource for research on the immune response to SARS-CoV-2. Where HLA class I and class II types were available, the types were taken from metadata supplied by the sample provider, not from assay-based typing. Deeply sampled blood TCRbeta repertoires from subjects exposed to, actively infected with, or recovered from COVID-19 were included in the dataset.

Overall study results and their limits: The amount of clinical and demographic metadata varied by source and participant and was provided uncurated.

In Seattle, one collaborating source enrolled patients while the infection was active and tracked those patients longitudinally over the course of disease. The collaborating institutions used their own protocols to collect whole blood in K2EDTA tubes. For TCRbeta analysis, collaborator samples were shipped as frozen whole blood, as isolated PBMCs, or as DNA extracted from either sample type. On this clone itself: The clone's antigen remains unknown. Base qualities are missing; no much larger clone stands one base away.

CDR1 and CDR2 are read off the germline V gene as SGHTA and FQGNSA. The CDR3 holds 18 amino acids from the cysteine to the phenylalanine. Only the CDR3 part of the read is kept: 54 bases, read in frame from the first base. V is trimmed back by 1 base and J by 1 base, and the junction contains 10 bases that no gene match accounts for. TCRbeta CDR3 regions were amplified from genomic DNA by means of the immunoSEQ Assay, a bias-controlled multiplex PCR. In the source study's methods: Within the assay, amplification of reference gene primers was used to estimate how many nucleated cells each sample contained. Sequence reads were collapsed and filtered to measure the absolute abundance of every unique TCRbeta CDR3 rearrangement. For each sample, productive Simpson clonality was calculated as the square root of Simpson's diversity index across productive rearrangements. Imported from immuneACCESS, the table was reduced by TCRdb to in-frame sequences with V and J called. These copies leave out some clones; in studies compared against another copy, an unresolved V gene accounts for under half, and the cause of the remainder is not known. Clonal size and the V and J genes are those of that table, whereas D and trimming came from the DNA. The sample table shows roughly 88,000 clones, and roughly 89% are seen once. Together, the top ten hold about 16% of the sample.

Recombination connected TRBV7-2 to TRBJ2-7, with 10 bases in between that match TRBD2. The sequenced material came from peripheral blood. The receptor comes from a woman aged 60-75 years with COVID-19, enrolled during active disease. The nucleotides read TGTGCCAGCAGCTTAGTTGTTAGCGGGGGGCCCTTTTCCTACGAGCAGTACTTC. Its product reads: CASSLVVSGGPFSYEQYF. The reference TRBV7-2 and TRBJ2-7 proteins fill in what lies around the CDR3, so the full variable domain reads GAGVSQSPSNKVTEKGKDVELRCDPISGHTALYWYRQSLGQGLEFLIYFQGNSAPDKSGLPSDRFSAERTGGSVSTLTIQRTQQEDSAVYLCASSLVVSGGPFSYEQYFGPGTRLTVT.